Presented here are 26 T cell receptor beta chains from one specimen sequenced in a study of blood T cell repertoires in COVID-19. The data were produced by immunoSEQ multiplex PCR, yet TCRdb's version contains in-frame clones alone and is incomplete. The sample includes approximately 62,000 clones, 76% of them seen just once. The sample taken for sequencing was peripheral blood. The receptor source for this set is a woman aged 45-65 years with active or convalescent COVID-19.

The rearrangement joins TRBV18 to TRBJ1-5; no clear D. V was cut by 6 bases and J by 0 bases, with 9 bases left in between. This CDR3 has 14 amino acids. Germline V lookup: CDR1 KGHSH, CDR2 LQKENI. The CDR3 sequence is CASSPNDSNQPQHF. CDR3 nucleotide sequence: TGTGCCAGCTCCCCTAACGATAGCAATCAGCCCCAGCATTTT.

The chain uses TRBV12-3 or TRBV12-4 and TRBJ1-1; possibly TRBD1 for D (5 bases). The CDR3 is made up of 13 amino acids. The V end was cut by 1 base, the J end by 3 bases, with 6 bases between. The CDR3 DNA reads TGTGCCAGCAGTTTAGACAGGTACACTGAAGCTTTCTTT. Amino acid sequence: CASSLDRYTEAFF.

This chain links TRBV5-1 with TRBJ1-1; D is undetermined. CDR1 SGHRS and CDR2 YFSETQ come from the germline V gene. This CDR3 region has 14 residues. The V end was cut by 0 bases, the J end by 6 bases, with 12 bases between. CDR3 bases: TGCGCCAGCAGCTTGGGTCTCGAGAGGGCTGAAGCTTTCTTT. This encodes CASSLGLERAEAFF.

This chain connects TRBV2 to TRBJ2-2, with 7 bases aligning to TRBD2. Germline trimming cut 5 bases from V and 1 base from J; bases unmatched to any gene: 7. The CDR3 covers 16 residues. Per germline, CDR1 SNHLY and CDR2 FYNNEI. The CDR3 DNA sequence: TGTGCCAGCAGTCAACTCCGGACTAGGAACACCGGGGAGCTGTTTTTT. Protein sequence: CASSQLRTRNTGELFF.

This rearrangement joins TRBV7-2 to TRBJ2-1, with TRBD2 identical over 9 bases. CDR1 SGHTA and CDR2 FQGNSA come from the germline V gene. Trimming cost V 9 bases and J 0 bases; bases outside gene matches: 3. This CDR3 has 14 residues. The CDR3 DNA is TGTGCCAGTCGTAGCGGGAGCTCCTACAATGAGCAGTTCTTC. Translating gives CASRSGSSYNEQFF. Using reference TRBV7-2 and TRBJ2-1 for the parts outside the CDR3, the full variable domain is GAGVSQSPSNKVTEKGKDVELRCDPISGHTALYWYRQSLGQGLEFLIYFQGNSAPDKSGLPSDRFSAERTGGSVSTLTIQRTQQEDSAVYLCASRSGSSYNEQFFGPGTRLTVL.

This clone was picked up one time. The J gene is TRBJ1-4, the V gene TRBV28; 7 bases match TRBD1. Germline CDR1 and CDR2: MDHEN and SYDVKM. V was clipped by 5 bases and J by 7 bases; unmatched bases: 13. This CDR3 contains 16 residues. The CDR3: CASSSPRGQSFEKLFF. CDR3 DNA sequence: TGTGCCAGCAGTAGTCCTAGGGGGCAGAGTTTTGAAAAACTGTTTTTT. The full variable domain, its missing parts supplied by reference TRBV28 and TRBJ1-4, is DVKVTQSSRYLVKRTGEKVFLECVQDMDHENMFWYRQDPGLGLRLIYFSYDVKMKEKGDIPEGYSVSREKKERFSLILESASTNQTSMYLCASSSPRGQSFEKLFFGSGTQLSVL.

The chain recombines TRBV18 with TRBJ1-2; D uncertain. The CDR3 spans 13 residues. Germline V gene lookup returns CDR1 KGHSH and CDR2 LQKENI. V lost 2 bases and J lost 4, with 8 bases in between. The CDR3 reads CASSPDRGYGYTF. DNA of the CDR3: TGTGCCAGCTCACCAGATCGAGGCTATGGCTACACCTTC.

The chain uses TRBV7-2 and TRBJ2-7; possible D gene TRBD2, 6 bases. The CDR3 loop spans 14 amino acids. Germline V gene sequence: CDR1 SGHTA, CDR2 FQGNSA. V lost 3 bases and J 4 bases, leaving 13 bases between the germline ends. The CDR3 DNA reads TGTGCCAGCAGCTTTCTTCGGAGGGAATACGAGCAGTACTTC. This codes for CASSFLRREYEQYF.

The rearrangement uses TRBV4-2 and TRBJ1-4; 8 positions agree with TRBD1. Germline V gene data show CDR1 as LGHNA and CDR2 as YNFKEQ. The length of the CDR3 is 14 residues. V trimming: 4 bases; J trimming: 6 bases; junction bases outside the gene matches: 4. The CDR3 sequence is CASSPRGQDEKLFF. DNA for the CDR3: TGTGCCAGCAGCCCCAGGGGGCAGGATGAAAAACTGTTTTTT.

CDR3 DNA sequence: TGTGCCAGTACCCCTTTAGGGGGGGCTCAGCCCCAGCATTTT. Protein product: CASTPLGGAQPQHF. The chain employs TRBV19 and TRBJ1-5, with a weak D call TRBD1 (6 bases). V lost 7 bases, J lost 6 bases, and 16 bases lay in between. Germline CDR1 reads LNHDA; CDR2 reads SQIVND (reference sequence). The CDR3 totals 14 residues.

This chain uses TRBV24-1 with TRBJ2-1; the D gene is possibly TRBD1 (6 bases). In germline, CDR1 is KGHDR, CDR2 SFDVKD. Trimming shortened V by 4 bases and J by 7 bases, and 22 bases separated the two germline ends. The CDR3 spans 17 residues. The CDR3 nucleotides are TGTGCCACCAGTGACCCCCCGGGACACTCAACGGGTAATGAGCAGTTCTTC. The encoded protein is CATSDPPGHSTGNEQFF.

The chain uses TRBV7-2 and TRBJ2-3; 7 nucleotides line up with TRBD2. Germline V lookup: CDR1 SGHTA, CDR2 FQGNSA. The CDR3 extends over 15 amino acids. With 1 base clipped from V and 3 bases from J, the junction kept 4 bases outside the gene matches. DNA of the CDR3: TGTGCCAGCAGCTTAGGGGGAGGGAAAACAGATACGCAGTATTTT. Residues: CASSLGGGKTDTQYF.

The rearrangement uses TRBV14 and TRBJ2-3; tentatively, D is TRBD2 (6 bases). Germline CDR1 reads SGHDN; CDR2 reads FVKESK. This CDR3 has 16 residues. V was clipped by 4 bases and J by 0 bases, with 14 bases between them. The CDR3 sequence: CASSRVGTSSTDTQYF. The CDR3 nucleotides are TGTGCCAGCAGCCGCGTCGGGACTTCTAGCACAGATACGCAGTATTTT.

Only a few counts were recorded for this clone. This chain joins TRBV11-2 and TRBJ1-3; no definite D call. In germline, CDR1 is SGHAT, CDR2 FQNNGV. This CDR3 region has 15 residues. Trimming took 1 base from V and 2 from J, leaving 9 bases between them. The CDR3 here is CASSLAGQAGNTIYF. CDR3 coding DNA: TGTGCCAGCAGCTTAGCTGGGCAGGCTGGAAACACCATATATTTT.

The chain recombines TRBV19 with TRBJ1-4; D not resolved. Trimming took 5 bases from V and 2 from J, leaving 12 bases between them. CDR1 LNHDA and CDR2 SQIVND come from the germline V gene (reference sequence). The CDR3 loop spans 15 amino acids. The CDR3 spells CASSFDTGTNEKLFF. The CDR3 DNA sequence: TGTGCCAGTAGTTTCGACACTGGGACTAATGAAAAACTGTTTTTT.

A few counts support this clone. The DNA for the CDR3 is TGTGCCAGCAGCTCCGGGGTTGGAGAGACCCAGTACTTC. Protein product: CASSSGVGETQYF. V is TRBV7-2 and J is TRBJ2-5; D is possibly TRBD2 (5 bases). CDR1 is SGHTA, CDR2 FQGNSA, per germline. The CDR3 has 13 amino acids. V was pared by 4 bases and J by 4 bases, with 10 bases between. The full variable domain, rest sourced from reference TRBV7-2 and TRBJ2-5, is GAGVSQSPSNKVTEKGKDVELRCDPISGHTALYWYRQSLGQGLEFLIYFQGNSAPDKSGLPSDRFSAERTGGSVSTLTIQRTQQEDSAVYLCASSSGVGETQYFGPGTRLLVL.

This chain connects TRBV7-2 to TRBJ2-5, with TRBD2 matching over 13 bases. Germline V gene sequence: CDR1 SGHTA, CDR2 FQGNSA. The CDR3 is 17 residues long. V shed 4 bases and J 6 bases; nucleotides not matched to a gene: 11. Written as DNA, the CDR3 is TGTGCCAGCAGCTCGCTTGGACTAGCGGGAGTCGGAAAGACCCAGTACTTC. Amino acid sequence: CASSSLGLAGVGKTQYF. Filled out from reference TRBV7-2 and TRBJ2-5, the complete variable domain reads GAGVSQSPSNKVTEKGKDVELRCDPISGHTALYWYRQSLGQGLEFLIYFQGNSAPDKSGLPSDRFSAERTGGSVSTLTIQRTQQEDSAVYLCASSSLGLAGVGKTQYFGPGTRLLVL.

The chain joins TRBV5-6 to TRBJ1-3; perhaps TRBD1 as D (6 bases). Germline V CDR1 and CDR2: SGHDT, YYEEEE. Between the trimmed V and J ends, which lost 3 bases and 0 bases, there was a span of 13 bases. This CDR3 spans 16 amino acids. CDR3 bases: TGTGCCAGCAGCTCTCTAGGGGGTTACTCTGGAAACACCATATATTTT. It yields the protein CASSSLGGYSGNTIYF.

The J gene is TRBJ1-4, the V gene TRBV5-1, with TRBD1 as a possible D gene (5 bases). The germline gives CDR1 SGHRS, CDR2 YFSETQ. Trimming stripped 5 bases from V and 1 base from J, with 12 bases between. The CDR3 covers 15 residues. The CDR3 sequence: CASRIRGGTNEKLFF. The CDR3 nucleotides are TGCGCCAGCAGGATTCGGGGGGGAACTAATGAAAAACTGTTTTTT.

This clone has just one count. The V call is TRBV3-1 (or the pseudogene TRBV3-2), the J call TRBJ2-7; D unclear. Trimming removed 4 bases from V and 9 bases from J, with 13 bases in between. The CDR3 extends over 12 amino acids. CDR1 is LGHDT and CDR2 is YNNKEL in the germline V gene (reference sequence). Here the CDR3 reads CASSPPGVRQYF. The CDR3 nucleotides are TGTGCCAGCAGCCCACCTGGAGTTCGGCAGTACTTC.

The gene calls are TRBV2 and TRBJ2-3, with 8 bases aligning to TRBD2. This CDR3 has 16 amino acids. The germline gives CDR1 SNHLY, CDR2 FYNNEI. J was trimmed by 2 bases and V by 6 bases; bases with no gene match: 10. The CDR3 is CASRGDSGVPTDTQYF. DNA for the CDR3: TGTGCCAGCAGGGGCGATAGCGGGGTTCCCACAGATACGCAGTATTTT.

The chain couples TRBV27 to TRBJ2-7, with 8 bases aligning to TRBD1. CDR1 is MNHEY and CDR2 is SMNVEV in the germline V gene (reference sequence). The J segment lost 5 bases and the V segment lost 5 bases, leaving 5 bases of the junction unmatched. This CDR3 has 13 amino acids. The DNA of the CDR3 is TGTGCCAGCAGTGACAGGGGTATGGACGAGCAGTACTTC. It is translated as CASSDRGMDEQYF.

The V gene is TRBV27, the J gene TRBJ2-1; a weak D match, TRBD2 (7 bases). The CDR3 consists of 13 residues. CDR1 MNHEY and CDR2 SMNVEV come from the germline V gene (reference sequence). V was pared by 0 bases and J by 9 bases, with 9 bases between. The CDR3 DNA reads TGTGCCAGCAGTTTATCGGCGGGGGCTGAGCAGTTCTTC. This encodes CASSLSAGAEQFF.

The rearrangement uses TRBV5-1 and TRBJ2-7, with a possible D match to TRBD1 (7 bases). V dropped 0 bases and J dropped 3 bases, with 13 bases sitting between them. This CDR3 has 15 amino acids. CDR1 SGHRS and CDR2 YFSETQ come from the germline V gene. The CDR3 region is CASSLGGQGGYEQYF. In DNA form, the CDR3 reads TGCGCCAGCAGCTTGGGGGGGCAGGGGGGCTACGAGCAGTACTTC.

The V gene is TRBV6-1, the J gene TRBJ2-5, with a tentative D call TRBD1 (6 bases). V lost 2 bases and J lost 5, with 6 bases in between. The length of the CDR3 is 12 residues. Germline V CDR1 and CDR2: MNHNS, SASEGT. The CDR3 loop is CASSEQGETQYF. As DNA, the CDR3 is TGTGCCAGCAGTGAACAGGGGGAGACCCAGTACTTC.

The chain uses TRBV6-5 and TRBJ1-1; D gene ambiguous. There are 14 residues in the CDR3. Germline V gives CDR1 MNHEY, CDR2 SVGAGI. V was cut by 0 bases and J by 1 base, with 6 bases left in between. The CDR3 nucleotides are TGTGCCAGCAGTTACTCGCCCGGGAACACTGAAGCTTTCTTT. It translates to CASSYSPGNTEAFF.